This T cell receptor (beta chain) emerged from a study of blood T cell repertoires in COVID-19. In the authors' workflow: Estimated nucleated cell counts came from reference gene primer amplification. Method: immunoSEQ multiplex PCR; TCRdb's copy keeps in-frame clones and lacks some. Clonal size and the V and J genes are those of that table, whereas D and trimming came from the DNA. This table holds fewer than 400,000 clones, 70% to 90% found once. Per germline, CDR1 SEHNR and CDR2 FQNEAQ (reference sequence). The CDR3 is 15 amino acids. V was clipped by 3 bases and J by 1 base, with 10 bases between them. Symptom resolution, clearance, or two negative PCRs marked donors in Cohort 3 as recovered.

The clonotype comes from a man aged 30 to 39 who had recovered from COVID-19. V is TRBV7-9 and J is TRBJ1-5; unclear D gene. Sequences were obtained from PBMCs or T cells enriched from blood (not recorded which). The CDR3, as DNA: TGTGCCAGCAGCTTGAAACAGCAAAGCAATCAGCCCCAGCATTTT. Translated: CASSLKQQSNQPQHF. Looking up the rest from reference TRBV7-9 and TRBJ1-5 gives the full variable domain: DTGVSQNPRHKITKRGQNVTFRCDPISEHNRLYWYRQTLGQGPEFLTYFQNEAQLEKSRLLSDRFSAERPKGSFSTLEIQRTEQGDSAMYLCASSLKQQSNQPQHFGDGTRLSIL.